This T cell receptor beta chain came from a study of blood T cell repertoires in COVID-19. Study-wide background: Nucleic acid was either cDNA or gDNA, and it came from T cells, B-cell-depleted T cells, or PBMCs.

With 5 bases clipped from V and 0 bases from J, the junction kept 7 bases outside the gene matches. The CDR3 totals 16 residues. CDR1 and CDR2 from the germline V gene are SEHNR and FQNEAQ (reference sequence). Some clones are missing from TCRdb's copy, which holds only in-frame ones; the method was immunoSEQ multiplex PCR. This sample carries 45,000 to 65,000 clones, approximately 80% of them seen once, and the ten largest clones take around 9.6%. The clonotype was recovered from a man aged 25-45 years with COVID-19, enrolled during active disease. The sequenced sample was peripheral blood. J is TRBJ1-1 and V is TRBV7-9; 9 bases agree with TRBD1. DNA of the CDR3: TGTGCCAGCAGCCCACAGGGGGCAGGGGTGAACACTGAAGCTTTCTTT. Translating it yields CASSPQGAGVNTEAFF.